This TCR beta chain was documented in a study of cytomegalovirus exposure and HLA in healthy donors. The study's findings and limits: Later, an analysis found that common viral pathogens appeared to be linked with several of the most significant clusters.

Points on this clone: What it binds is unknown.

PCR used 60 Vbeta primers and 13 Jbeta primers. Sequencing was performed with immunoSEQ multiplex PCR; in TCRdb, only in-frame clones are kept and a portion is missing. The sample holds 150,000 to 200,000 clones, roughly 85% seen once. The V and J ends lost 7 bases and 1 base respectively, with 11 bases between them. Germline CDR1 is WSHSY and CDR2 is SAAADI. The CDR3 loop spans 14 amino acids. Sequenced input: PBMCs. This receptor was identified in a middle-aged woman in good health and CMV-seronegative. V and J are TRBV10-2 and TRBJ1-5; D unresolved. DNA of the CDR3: TGCGCCAGCACCCGGGAGTGGAGCAATCAGCCCCAGCATTTT. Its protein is CASTREWSNQPQHF.